The 13 T cell receptor beta chains listed next were all sequenced from one sample in a study of human T cells and chemical hapten exposure. MiXCR was run by TCRdb on the RACE reads, yielding one entry per CDR3 protein. The repertoire holds 43,000 or so distinct CDR3 sequences, around 4% seen once, with roughly 1.6% in the top ten. This sample's time point: healthy volunteer bleed at 2 weeks. The authors extracted total RNA from unfractionated whole blood. The sequencing sample was made of whole blood. These receptors all come from a female donor in good health. Some clones in this sample may be carry-over from other donors' samples.

This clonotype was counted ten times or more. The chain has TRBV7-9 and TRBJ2-7; 9 bases are a match to TRBD1. CDR1 is SEHNR, CDR2 FQNEAQ, per germline (reference sequence). CDR3 length equals 14 residues. Trimming took 5 bases from V and 2 from J; bases not matched to a gene: 4. CDR3 region: CASSLGQGTYEQYF. CDR3 DNA: TGTGCCAGCAGCCTAGGACAGGGGACCTACGAGCAGTACTTC.

This clonotype was counted many times. The chain employs TRBV12-3 or TRBV12-4 and TRBJ1-1; D is unresolved. The length of the CDR3 is 15 residues. The V gene lost 3 bases and the J gene lost 0 bases, with 11 bases spanning the gap. CDR3 sequence (DNA): TGTGCCAGCAGTTTGGACCGGAACATGAACACTGAAGCTTTCTTT. Its protein is CASSLDRNMNTEAFF.

As concerns this clonotype: A much larger clone differs from this one at a single base, so this may be a read error. The rearrangement links TRBV19 to TRBJ1-5; D perhaps matches TRBD1 (5 bases). CDR1 is LNHDA and CDR2 is SQIVND in the germline V gene (reference sequence). The CDR3 covers 13 residues. CDR3 sequence (DNA): TGTCCCAGTAGTAAAGGGGAATATCAGCCCCAGCATTTT. Translation gives CPSSKGEYQPQHF.

This clonotype appeared many times. The chain couples TRBV30 to TRBJ1-1, with 11 bases that match TRBD1. V trimming: 5 bases; J trimming: 3 bases; junction bases outside the gene matches: 5. Germline-derived CDR1 and CDR2 are GTSNPN and SVGIG (reference sequence). CDR3 size: 14 residues. Here the CDR3 DNA reads TGTGCCTGGCTGGACAGGGGGCTGTACACTGAAGCTTTCTTT. It encodes CAWLDRGLYTEAFF.

This clonotype was seen repeatedly, ten times or more. The chain carries TRBV15 and TRBJ2-7, with TRBD1 matching over 9 bases. CDR1 is LNHNV and CDR2 is YYDKDF in the germline V gene (reference sequence). The CDR3 has 13 amino acids. The J segment lost 4 bases and the V segment lost 6 bases, leaving 4 bases of the junction unmatched. CDR3 sequence: CATSSDRGYEQYF. CDR3 in DNA: TGTGCCACCAGTTCCGACAGGGGGTACGAGCAGTACTTC.

This clonotype was found many times. The rearrangement joins TRBV18 to TRBJ1-1; the D is unclear. CDR3 length: 20 residues. The V end lost 6 bases, the J end lost 8 bases, and 37 bases lay between the germline ends. Germline values: CDR1 KGHSH, CDR2 LQKENI. The CDR3 nucleotides are TGTGCCAGCTCCCCGAGGGATTTCGGGGTTGGAGTGTTCGGAACTCTCGAAGCTTTCTTT. It specifies CASSPRDFGVGVFGTLEAFF. The whole variable domain, filled in from reference TRBV18 and TRBJ1-1, reads NAGVMQNPRHLVRRRGQEARLRCSPMKGHSHVYWYRQLPEEGLKFMVYLQKENIIDESGMPKERFSAEFPKEGPSILRIQQVVRGDSAAYFCASSPRDFGVGVFGTLEAFFGQGTRLTVV.

This clonotype is medium-sized (0.01 to 0.1%) within its sample. The chain uses TRBV7-9 and TRBJ2-6; D gene unclear. Trimming cost V 5 bases and J 0 bases, with 8 bases left between them. Germline lookup yields CDR1 SEHNR and CDR2 FQNEAQ (reference sequence). The length of the CDR3 is 15 residues. The CDR3 DNA is TGTGCCAGCAGCACCCAGGTCTCTGGGGCCAACGTCCTGACTTTC. Encoded protein: CASSTQVSGANVLTF.

This clonotype was seen at least ten times. The chain joins TRBV6-4 to TRBJ2-1; 12 bases map to TRBD2. Germline CDR1 and CDR2: MRHNA and SNTAGT. The CDR3 covers 14 residues. V shed 4 bases and J 10 bases; nucleotides not matched to a gene: 5. CDR3 in amino acids: CASSASGGAGEQFF. DNA for the CDR3: TGTGCCAGCAGTGCTAGCGGGGGGGCTGGGGAGCAGTTCTTC.

This clonotype was seen ten or more times. The genes are TRBV5-4 and TRBJ1-1; D is possibly TRBD1 (5 bases). The CDR3 has 15 residues. The germline V and J ends were trimmed by 4 bases and 1 base, with 14 bases remaining between them. Germline V gives CDR1 SGHNT, CDR2 YYREEE (reference sequence). CDR3 nucleotide sequence: TGTGCCAGCAGCCCCAGTGGGGACGCGAACACTGAAGCTTTCTTT. Its protein is CASSPSGDANTEAFF.

This clonotype appeared many times. V usage is TRBV12-5 and J usage is TRBJ1-1; D ambiguous. From germline, CDR1 is LGHNT and CDR2 FRNRAP. The CDR3 consists of 13 residues. The V and J ends lost 2 bases and 0 bases respectively, with 4 bases between them. In nucleotides, the CDR3 is TGTGCTAGTGGTTTGAATCTGAACACTGAAGCTTTCTTT. Its translation: CASGLNLNTEAFF.

This clonotype was found many times. J is TRBJ1-1 and V is TRBV28, with D possibly TRBD1 on 5 matching bases. CDR1 and CDR2 from the germline V gene are MDHEN and SYDVKM. The CDR3 is made up of 13 amino acids. V gave up 7 bases and J gave up 8 bases, with 17 bases separating them. This chain's CDR3 is CASKVYRRREAFF. The CDR3 bases are TGTGCCAGCAAAGTTTACAGGCGCCGGGAAGCTTTCTTT.

The table lists this clonotype with many counts. J is TRBJ2-2 and V is TRBV5-4; tentatively, D is TRBD2 (6 bases). V gave up 6 bases and J gave up 8 bases, with 23 bases separating them. This CDR3 contains 16 residues. Germline V lookup: CDR1 SGHNT, CDR2 YYREEE (reference sequence). This CDR3 reads CASTARSRGAQGELFF. The CDR3 DNA sequence: TGTGCCAGCACCGCAAGGTCCCGCGGGGCGCAGGGGGAGCTGTTTTTT.

This clonotype was recorded many times. V usage is TRBV6-5 and J usage is TRBJ1-2; D may be TRBD1 (6 bases). The V and J ends lost 3 bases and 4 bases respectively, with 18 bases between them. Germline loops: CDR1 MNHEY, CDR2 SVGAGI. The CDR3 runs to 16 residues. The CDR3 sequence is CASSYWGGRAFYGYTF. The CDR3 region has the DNA TGTGCCAGCAGTTATTGGGGGGGGCGCGCCTTCTATGGCTACACCTTC.